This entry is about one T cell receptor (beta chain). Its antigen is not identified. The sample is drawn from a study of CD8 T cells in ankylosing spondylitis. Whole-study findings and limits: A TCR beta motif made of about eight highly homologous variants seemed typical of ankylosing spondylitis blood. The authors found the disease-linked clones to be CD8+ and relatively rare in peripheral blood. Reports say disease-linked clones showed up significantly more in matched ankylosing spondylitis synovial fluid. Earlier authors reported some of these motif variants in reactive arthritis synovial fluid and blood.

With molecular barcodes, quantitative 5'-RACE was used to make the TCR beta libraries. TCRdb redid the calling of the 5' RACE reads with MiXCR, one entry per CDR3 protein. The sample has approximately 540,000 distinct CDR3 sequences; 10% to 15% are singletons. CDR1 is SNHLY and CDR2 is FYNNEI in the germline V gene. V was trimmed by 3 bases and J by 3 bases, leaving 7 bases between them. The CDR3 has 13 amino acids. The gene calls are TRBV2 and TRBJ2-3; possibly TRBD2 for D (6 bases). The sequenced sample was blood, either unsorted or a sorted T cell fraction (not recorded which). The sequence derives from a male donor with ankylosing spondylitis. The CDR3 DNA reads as TGTGCCAGCAGTGAGGAGGGGACAGATACGCAGTATTTT. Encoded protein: CASSEEGTDTQYF.